This record looks at one T cell receptor beta chain sequence and its context. Its antigen is still unknown. This entry belongs to a study of cytomegalovirus exposure and HLA in healthy donors. Points from the study as a whole: Common viral pathogens (according to a later analysis) appeared linked to several of the most significant clusters.

Germline V lookup: CDR1 SGHVS, CDR2 FQNEAQ. The CDR3 loop spans 15 amino acids. V lost 5 bases, J lost 4 bases, and 10 bases stayed unmatched. Vbeta (60) and Jbeta (13) primers were used in the PCR. Profiled with immunoSEQ multiplex PCR; TCRdb holds only in-frame clones, not every one. Seen here are about 110,000 clones, under 85% observed once, and the top ten hold less than 2.5%. The rearrangement links TRBV7-8 to TRBJ2-7, with TRBD1 identical over 8 bases. Sequencing was carried out using PBMCs. The source is a man aged 25 to 40 in good health and CMV-seronegative. The CDR3 loop reads CASSPSRTGTYEQYF. DNA for the CDR3: TGTGCCAGCAGCCCTAGTAGGACAGGGACGTACGAGCAGTACTTC.